This T cell receptor beta chain was captured by sequencing in a study of blood T cell repertoires in COVID-19. Background on the study: T cells, B-cell-depleted T cells, or PBMCs supplied cDNA or gDNA.

Measured with immunoSEQ multiplex PCR; TCRdb has only the in-frame clones, and not every one. The sample includes around 230,000 clones, around four fifths of them seen just once. The CDR3 spans 14 residues. The V end was cut by 0 bases, the J end by 1 base, with 7 bases between. Germline V gene sequence: CDR1 SGDLS, CDR2 YYNGEE. This sequence was found in a woman between 50 and 59 years old with acute or convalescent COVID-19. This rearrangement joins TRBV9 to TRBJ1-1, with D perhaps matching TRBD1 (6 bases). The sequencing sample was made of peripheral blood. DNA for the CDR3: TGTGCCAGCAGCGTAGAAGGGGGGAACACTGAAGCTTTCTTT. Translation: CASSVEGGNTEAFF. Full variable domain (missing parts from reference TRBV9 and TRBJ1-1): DSGVTQTPKHLITATGQRVTLRCSPRSGDLSVYWYQQSLDQGLQFLIQYYNGEERAKGNILERFSAQQFPDLHSELNLSSLELGDSALYFCASSVEGGNTEAFFGQGTRLTVV.